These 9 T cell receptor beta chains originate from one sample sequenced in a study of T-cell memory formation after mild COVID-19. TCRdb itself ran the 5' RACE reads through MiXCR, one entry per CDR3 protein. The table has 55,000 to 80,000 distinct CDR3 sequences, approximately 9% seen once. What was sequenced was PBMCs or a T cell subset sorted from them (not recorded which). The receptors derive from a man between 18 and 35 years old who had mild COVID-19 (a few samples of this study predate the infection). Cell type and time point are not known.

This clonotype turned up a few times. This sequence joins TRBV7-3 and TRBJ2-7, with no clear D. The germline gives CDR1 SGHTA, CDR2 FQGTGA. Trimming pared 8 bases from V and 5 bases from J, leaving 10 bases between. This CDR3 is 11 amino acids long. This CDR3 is CASFSADEQYF. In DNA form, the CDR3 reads TGTGCCAGCTTTTCCGCTGACGAGCAGTACTTC.

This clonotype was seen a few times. The CDR3 DNA reads TGTGCCAGCAGCCCGCCGGACAGGGGTCCTGAGCAGTTCTTC. This translates into CASSPPDRGPEQFF. This chain links TRBV11-2 with TRBJ2-1; 9 bases map to TRBD1. J gave up 9 bases and V 5 bases, and 8 bases lay outside the gene matches. The germline V gene encodes CDR1 SGHAT and CDR2 FQNNGV. The CDR3 has 14 amino acids.

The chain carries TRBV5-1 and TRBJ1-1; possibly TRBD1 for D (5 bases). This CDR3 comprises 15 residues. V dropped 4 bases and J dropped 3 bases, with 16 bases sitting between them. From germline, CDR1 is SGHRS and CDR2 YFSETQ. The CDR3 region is CASSPRPRGDTEAFF. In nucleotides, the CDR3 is TGCGCCAGCAGCCCAAGGCCCCGAGGGGACACTGAAGCTTTCTTT.

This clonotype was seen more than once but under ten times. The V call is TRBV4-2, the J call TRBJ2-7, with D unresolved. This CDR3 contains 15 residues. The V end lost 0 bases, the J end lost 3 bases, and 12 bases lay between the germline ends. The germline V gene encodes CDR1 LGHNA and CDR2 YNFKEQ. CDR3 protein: CASSQDRQVIYEQYF. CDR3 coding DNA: TGTGCCAGCAGCCAAGATAGGCAGGTCATCTACGAGCAGTACTTC.

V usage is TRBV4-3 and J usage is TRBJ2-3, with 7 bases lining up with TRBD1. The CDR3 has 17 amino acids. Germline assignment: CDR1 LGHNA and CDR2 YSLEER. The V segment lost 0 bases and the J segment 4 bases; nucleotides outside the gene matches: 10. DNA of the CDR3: TGCGCCAGCAGCCAAGAAGCCTCTGGAACAGGGGCAGATACGCAGTATTTT. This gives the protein CASSQEASGTGADTQYF.

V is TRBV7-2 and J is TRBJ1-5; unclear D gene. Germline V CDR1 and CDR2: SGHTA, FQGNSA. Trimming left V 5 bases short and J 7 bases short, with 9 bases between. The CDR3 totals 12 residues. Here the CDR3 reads CASSAYNQPQHF. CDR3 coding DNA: TGTGCCAGCAGCGCATACAACCAGCCCCAGCATTTT.

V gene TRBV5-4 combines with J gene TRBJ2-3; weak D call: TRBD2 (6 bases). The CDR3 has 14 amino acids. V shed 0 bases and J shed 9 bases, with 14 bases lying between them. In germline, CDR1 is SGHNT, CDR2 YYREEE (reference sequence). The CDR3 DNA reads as TGTGCCAGCAGCTTGGCCCAAGGGGCGGGAACGCAGTATTTT. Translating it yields CASSLAQGAGTQYF. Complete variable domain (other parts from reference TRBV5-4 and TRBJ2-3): ETGVTQSPTHLIKTRGQQVTLRCSSQSGHNTVSWYQQALGQGPQFIFQYYREEENGRGNFPPRFSGLQFPNYSSELNVNALELDDSALYLCASSLAQGAGTQYFGPGTRLTVL.

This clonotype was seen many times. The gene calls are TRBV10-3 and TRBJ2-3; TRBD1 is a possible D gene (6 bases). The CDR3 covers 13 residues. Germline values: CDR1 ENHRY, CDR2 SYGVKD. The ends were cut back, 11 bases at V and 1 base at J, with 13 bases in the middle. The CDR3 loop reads CAVRDTGTDTQYF. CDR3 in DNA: TGTGCCGTTAGGGACACAGGCACAGATACGCAGTATTTT.

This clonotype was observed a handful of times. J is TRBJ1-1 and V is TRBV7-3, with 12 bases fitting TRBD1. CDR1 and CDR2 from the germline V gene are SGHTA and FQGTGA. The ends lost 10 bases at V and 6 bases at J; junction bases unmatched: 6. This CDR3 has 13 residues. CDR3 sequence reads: CATGTGGNSEAFF. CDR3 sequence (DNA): TGTGCCACAGGGACAGGGGGCAACTCTGAAGCTTTCTTT.